These 2 T cell receptor beta chains were sequenced from one sample in a study of blood T cells in healthy people across ages (dated by TCRdb to the mid-2010s). To prepare the library, 5' RACE was applied. Data came from an Illumina HiSeq 2500. A second PCR of about 7 to 12 cycles was run with a J-beta primer mix and a sample-barcoded 5' primer. TCRdb trimmed the raw reads at Q25, called clones with MiXCR and kept productive beta chains. CDR3 protein duplicates are merged, each entry listing the most common genes and DNA. This sample holds some 730,000 distinct CDR3 sequences; 22% were observed only once. Under 25% of the sample is taken by the ten largest. Source material: blood. The receptors were sampled from a man aged 65 to 79 in good health.

The chain combines TRBV27 with TRBJ2-1, with D perhaps given as TRBD1 or TRBD2 (5 bases each). V dropped 6 bases and J dropped 0 bases, with 15 bases sitting between them. The CDR3 totals 16 residues. CDR1 MNHEY and CDR2 SMNVEV come from the germline V gene (reference sequence). The CDR3 DNA is TGTGCCAGCAGGGCCGGGACGGCAGGCTCCTACAATGAGCAGTTCTTC. Translating gives CASRAGTAGSYNEQFF.

The sample holds a few counts of this clonotype. The V gene is TRBV3-1, the J gene TRBJ2-1; TRBD2 might be the D (6 bases). Deletions cut 0 bases from V and 1 base from J, with 13 bases between. The CDR3 is made up of 17 amino acids. CDR1 is LGHDT and CDR2 is YNNKEL in the germline V gene (reference sequence). CDR3 amino acids: CASSQDRRDPSYNEQFF. The CDR3 DNA is TGTGCCAGCAGCCAAGATAGGCGGGACCCGTCCTACAATGAGCAGTTCTTC.